This T cell receptor beta chain originates from a study of control samples from healthy donors and cancer patients. V was clipped by 9 bases and J by 5 bases; unmatched bases: 13. Germline CDR1 is LGHNA and CDR2 is YNFKEQ. The CDR3 totals 16 residues. The assay was immunoSEQ multiplex PCR, and TCRdb's table has in-frame clones only and misses some. Of some 13,000 clones listed, approximately 77% are singletons. The chain couples TRBV4-2 to TRBJ2-5; TRBD2 matches 12 bases. The clonotype was recovered from a male donor with melanoma. Sequencing input: formalin-fixed, paraffin-embedded tissue. Here the CDR3 DNA reads TGTGCCAGTGGGCTAGCGGGGGGGCCAGGTAGGGAGACCCAGTACTTC. Translation gives CASGLAGGPGRETQYF.